These T cell receptor beta chains were read from a single sample in a study of tumor and adjacent non-tumor tissue in lung cancer. TCRdb reanalysed the multiplex PCR reads using MiXCR and keeps one entry per CDR3 protein. The sample has about 85,000 distinct CDR3 sequences, around two thirds seen once; the top ten hold approximately 15%. Specimen: lung tumor tissue. These receptor sequences come from a man between 65 and 80 years old with non-small cell lung cancer. Both conserved end residues are part of each CDR3. The D gene is left open where the match is weak. Some rows have no size entry. The others give once, few or many, or a class for an expanded clone.

TRBV29-1	TRBJ2-1	-	-	TGTAGCGTGTTGGATGGCTGGGTGCAGTTCTTC	CSVLDGWVQFF
TRBV11-3	TRBJ1-1	-	-	TGTGTCAGCAGCGCCTACGGAGCGAACACTGAGGCTTTCTTT	CVSSAYGANTEAFF
TRBV29-1	TRBJ2-1	-	many	TGCAGCGTTCCCAGTAACAATGAGCAGTTCTTC	CSVPSNNEQFF
TRBV4-1	TRBJ2-5	TRBD2	-	TGCGCCAACAGCCAAGTTGTAGCGGGGAATGGTCCACAAGAGACCCAATACTTC	CANSQVVAGNGPQETQYF
TRBV6-5	TRBJ2-1	TRBD1	-	TGTGCCAGCAGGTACCAGGGACAGGGGTCACTTGATGAGCAGTTCTTC	CASRYQGQGSLDEQFF
TRBV18	TRBJ1-4	TRBD1	-	TGTGCCAGCTCGCCCGGGACAGGAACTGAAAAACTGTTTTTT	CASSPGTGTEKLFF
TRBV28	TRBJ1-2	TRBD1	-	TGTGCCAGCAGTTTAGACAGGGGGCATCGATATGGCTACACCTTC	CASSLDRGHRYGYTF
TRBV20-1	TRBJ2-5	-	few	TGCAGTGCCATCAAATCCATAGGAGGCCAAGAGACCCAGTACTTC	CSAIKSIGGQETQYF
TRBV29-1	TRBJ2-1	-	many	TGCAGCGTGGCGTTGTCATTCGGCAATGAGCAGTTCTTC	CSVALSFGNEQFF
TRBV5-6	TRBJ2-7	-	-	TGTACCAGCAGCTTGTTCTCAAACTCCTACGAGCAGTACTTC	CTSSLFSNSYEQYF
TRBV11-1	TRBJ2-2	-	-	TGTGCCGGCAGCTTACCTCCGGGCCCCGGGGAGCTGTTTTTT	CAGSLPPGPGELFF
TRBV20-1	TRBJ2-3	-	-	TGCAGTGCTATGGCTAGCACAGATACGCAGTATTTT	CSAMASTDTQYF
TRBV11-2	TRBJ2-3	TRBD2	-	TGTGCCAGTAGTTCCGTCGGGACTAGCGGGAGCACAGATACGCAGTATTTT	CASSSVGTSGSTDTQYF
TRBV7-9	TRBJ2-1	TRBD2	few	TGTGCCAGCGCCCTAGCGGGAGGTGGCAATGAGCAGTTCTTC	CASALAGGGNEQFF
TRBV10-3	TRBJ2-1	TRBD2	-	TGTGCCATCAGTGAGTTGCGACTAGCGAGGTCAGCATACAATGAGCAGTTCTTC	CAISELRLARSAYNEQFF
TRBV11-2	TRBJ2-3	-	-	TGTGCCAGCAGCTTAGACGGGACGAGCAGCACAGATACGCAGTATTTT	CASSLDGTSSTDTQYF
TRBV15	TRBJ2-3	-	-	TGTGCCACTAGCAGAGATGTCGGCACAGATATGCAGTATTTT	CATSRDVGTDMQYF
TRBV5-6	TRBJ2-7	-	-	TGTGCCAACAGCTTGGTGTACGGGTACGGGCAGTACTTC	CANSLVYGYGQYF
TRBV11-3	TRBJ2-2	-	-	TGTGCTAGCAGTCCCTTGAACACCGGGGAACTGCTTTTT	CASSPLNTGELLF
TRBV11-2	TRBJ2-1	-	-	TGTGCCATCATGGCCTGGACAGCCTCTTACAATGAGCAGTTCTTC	CAIMAWTASYNEQFF
TRBV18	TRBJ2-1	-	-	TGTGCCAGCTCCGGACCTGGGAATGAGCAGTTCTTC	CASSGPGNEQFF
TRBV13	TRBJ2-7	-	-	TGTGCTAACAGCGCCCGGGACTCCTCAGACGAGCAGTACTTC	CANSARDSSDEQYF
TRBV19	TRBJ1-5	-	-	TGTGCCAGTACCATAGGCGCAGGGAGGGTAGGTCAGCCCCAGCATTTT	CASTIGAGRVGQPQHF
TRBV30	TRBJ2-1	-	-	TGTGCCTGGAGTGTTATTCGCGGGTGTTCAAATGAGCAGTTCTTC	CAWSVIRGCSNEQFF
TRBV6-5	TRBJ2-2	-	few	TGTGCCAGCACCAGGGGTCAGAACACCGGGGAGCTGTTTTTT	CASTRGQNTGELFF
TRBV20-1	TRBJ1-5	-	many	TGCAGTGCTAGCGCTACCCGGGCAGGGCGTCAGCCCCAGCATTTT	CSASATRAGRQPQHF
TRBV4-2	TRBJ2-5	-	once	TGTGCCAGCAGCTTCGTGGGGCGAGAGACCCAGCACTTC	CASSFVGRETQHF
TRBV6-2/TRBV6-3	TRBJ2-7	-	-	TGTGCCAGCAGAAGCCCGTCCTTATCGTACGAGCAGAACTTC	CASRSPSLSYEQNF
TRBV6-2/TRBV6-3	TRBJ2-7	TRBD1	many	TGTGCCAGCAGAGAGACAGGGGGGAGCGACGAGCAGTACTTC	CASRETGGSDEQYF
TRBV7-9	TRBJ2-7	-	many	TGTGCCAGCACCTCCACCAGAGGTGCTGCCGAGCAGTACTTC	CASTSTRGAAEQYF
TRBV6-6	TRBJ2-7	TRBD1	many	TGTGCCAGCAGTTACTCAGCAGGGGGTTCCTACGAGCAGTACTTC	CASSYSAGGSYEQYF
TRBV6-5	TRBJ1-4	-	-	TGTGCCAGCAGTGTCCTTAGGAGAGGTGCTAATGAACAACTGTTCTTT	CASSVLRRGANEQLFF
TRBV6-6	TRBJ2-1	-	-	TGTGCCAGCAGTTACGGTCGGGTAGCGGTGGGATTTGAGCAGTTCTTC	CASSYGRVAVGFEQFF
TRBV6-5	TRBJ1-4	TRBD1	-	TGTGCCACCTTACCGGGACAGGGGGCGTTCGGCAATGAAAGACTTGTTTTT	CATLPGQGAFGNERLVF
TRBV30	TRBJ1-3	-	-	TGTGCCTGGAGCGTTGGGGGCGCCTCTGTAAACACCATATATTTT	CAWSVGGASVNTIYF
TRBV11-2	TRBJ2-2	TRBD2	many	TGTGCCAGCAGCTTAGGGCGGGGGGGGGCCGGGGAGCTGTTTTTT	CASSLGRGGAGELFF
TRBV5-4	TRBJ1-2	-	-	TGTGCCAGCGCAATGCACAATTTTAACTATGGCTACACCTTC	CASAMHNFNYGYTF
TRBV6-5	TRBJ1-4	-	many	TGTGCCAGCAGTAGGGATGGGGAAAAACTGTTTTTT	CASSRDGEKLFF
TRBV6-5	TRBJ1-4	-	-	TGCGCCAGCAGCCCTAGGACCTCAACTAATGAAAAATTGTTTTTT	CASSPRTSTNEKLFF
TRBV30	TRBJ1-2	TRBD1	-	TGTGCCTGGATAAACTACCTCAAACAGGGGGACCTCTATGGCTACACCTTC	CAWINYLKQGDLYGYTF
TRBV11-3	TRBJ1-1	-	-	TGTACCAGCAGCTGCAGCGAGACAAGTATGAACACTGAAGCTTTCTTT	CTSSCSETSMNTEAFF
TRBV11-2	TRBJ2-3	-	-	TGTGCCAGCAGCGCTGTTCAGGGTTTAGCGAATACGCACTATTTT	CASSAVQGLANTHYF
TRBV19	TRBJ1-5	-	-	TGTGCCAGTAGCCGGACAACCGATAACAATCAGCCCCAGCATTTT	CASSRTTDNNQPQHF
TRBV11-3	TRBJ2-7	-	-	TGTGCCAGCAGTTCGGGGACCATCTGGGAGCAGTACTTC	CASSSGTIWEQYF
TRBV29-1	TRBJ1-2	-	medium-sized	TGCAGCGCCTCCAGAGGTGACAAAGCAGGCTACACCTTC	CSASRGDKAGYTF
TRBV5-6	TRBJ2-3	-	few	TGTGCCAGCAGCTTGGGAGTGGGCCTAGATACGCAGTATTTT	CASSLGVGLDTQYF
TRBV30	TRBJ2-7	-	few	TGTGCCTGGAGGCGGCAGTCCTACGAGCAGTACTTC	CAWRRQSYEQYF
TRBV4-2	TRBJ2-1	-	-	TGTGCCAGCAACCAAAGGGGCAAGTACAATGAGCAGTTCTTC	CASNQRGKYNEQFF